This record looks at one T cell receptor (beta chain) sequence and its context. Its antigen is unknown. The sample comes from a study of T cells in Graves' hyperthyroidism and ophthalmopathy. General study points: Ophthalmopathy and stable hyperthyroidism were told apart by a 13 V-J model.

The CDR3 has 15 residues. Trimming took off 3 bases at V and 1 base at J, with 13 bases between the two ends. From germline, CDR1 is SGDLS and CDR2 YYNGEE. Together with thyroid ultrasound, orbital computed tomography, serum thyroxine and TRAb, clinical symptoms were used for diagnoses. From RNA transcripts, TCR beta CDR3 regions were amplified. RT-PCR in the first round (using the HTBI primer set) targeted the TCR CDR3. TCRdb re-called the multiplex PCR reads through MiXCR, storing one row per CDR3 protein. The sample lists 500,000 to 650,000 distinct CDR3 sequences, over 45% seen once, with about 43% in the top ten.

This chain uses TRBV9 with TRBJ1-1; TRBD1 is a possible D gene (5 bases). The clonotype originates from an adult woman with Graves' disease, either hyperthyroidism or ophthalmopathy (not recorded which). Sequencing used peripheral blood or thyroid tissue (not recorded which). The CDR3 DNA reads as TGTGCCAGCAGCGCAGACAGTGAATGGAACACTGAAGCTTTCTTT. This codes for CASSADSEWNTEAFF.